Presented here are 30 T cell receptor beta chains from one specimen sequenced in a study of CD8+CD57+ T cells in acquired aplastic anemia. The template used for profiling TCR beta VDJ and CDR3 was genomic DNA. TCRdb processed the reads anew with MiXCR; each CDR3 protein has one entry. The table includes some 290,000 distinct CDR3 sequences, 55% to 65% detected once. The sequenced sample was sorted CD4+, CD8+, or CD8+CD57+ T cells (not recorded which) from PBMCs. The receptors here all came from a human donor with severe aplastic anemia or a healthy control (not recorded which).

Here the CDR3 reads CSATGGGWGGTQYF. The DNA of the CDR3 is TGCAGTGCTACCGGTGGGGGCTGGGGAGGGACCCAGTACTTC. V gene TRBV20-1 combines with J gene TRBJ2-5; D tentatively fits TRBD1 or TRBD2 (6 bases each). Looked up from germline, CDR1 is DFQATT and CDR2 is SNEGSKA (reference sequence). The germline V and J ends were trimmed by 4 bases and 7 bases, with 19 bases remaining between them. The CDR3 has 14 amino acids.

This clonotype was seen just once. This chain joins TRBV20-1 and TRBJ2-5, with 8 bases matching TRBD2. Germline values: CDR1 DFQATT, CDR2 SNEGSKA (reference sequence). This CDR3 has 13 residues. J was trimmed by 5 bases and V by 4 bases; bases with no gene match: 6. In DNA form, the CDR3 reads TGCAGTGCTATTGGGACTAGATGGGAGACCCAGTACTTC. Translated, it gives CSAIGTRWETQYF.

This clonotype has a count of ten or more. The CDR3 is CASSFPPLTDTQYF. The DNA of the CDR3 is TGTGCCAGCAGTTTTCCTCCTCTCACAGATACGCAGTATTTT. The chain recombines TRBV9 with TRBJ2-3; unclear D gene. The V and J ends lost 5 bases and 2 bases respectively, with 12 bases between them. Looked up from germline, CDR1 is SGDLS and CDR2 is YYNGEE. This CDR3 has 14 amino acids. The variable domain in full, completed from reference TRBV9 and TRBJ2-3, reads DSGVTQTPKHLITATGQRVTLRCSPRSGDLSVYWYQQSLDQGLQFLIQYYNGEERAKGNILERFSAQQFPDLHSELNLSSLELGDSALYFCASSFPPLTDTQYFGPGTRLTVL.

The V gene is TRBV24-1, the J gene TRBJ1-5, with 7 positions matching TRBD1. The CDR3 spans 13 residues. Germline V gene sequence: CDR1 KGHDR, CDR2 SFDVKD. J lost 2 bases, V lost 10 bases, and 4 bases had no gene match. The CDR3 reads CATGGDGNQPQHF. Written as DNA, the CDR3 is TGTGCCACAGGGGGCGACGGCAATCAGCCCCAGCATTTT.

This clonotype has a count of ten or more. The chain joins TRBV7-2 to TRBJ1-5; TRBD1 aligns across 8 bases. Germline CDR1 reads SGHTA; CDR2 reads FQGNSA. There are 20 residues in the CDR3. After removal of 6 bases from V and 4 bases from J, the junction contained 23 bases not matched to a gene. The CDR3, as DNA: TGTGCCAGCAGACAGGGGGGCTTCGGGGGCAGTAGTGGGCTTAATCAGCCCCAGCATTTT. This translates into CASRQGGFGGSSGLNQPQHF.

The chain uses TRBV19 and TRBJ1-2, with TRBD1 as a possible D gene (5 bases). The CDR3 is 13 amino acids. Germline CDR1 reads LNHDA; CDR2 reads SQIVND (reference sequence). Trimming left V 6 bases short and J 4 bases short, with 12 bases between. CDR3 in DNA: TGTGCCAGTAGGTGGGGCTGGCTCTATGGCTACACCTTC. This codes for CASRWGWLYGYTF.

Points on this clonotype: This may be a read error, as it is one base from a much larger clone. This sequence joins TRBV5-6 and TRBJ2-2; a weak D match, TRBD2 (6 bases). Per the germline V gene, CDR1 is SGHDT and CDR2 is YYEEEE. The CDR3 runs to 15 residues. V was cut by 0 bases and J by 3 bases, with 9 bases left in between. The DNA of the CDR3 is TGTGCCAGCAGCTTGGAGCGGGCTTACACCGGGGAGCTGTTTTTT. It translates to CASSLERAYTGELFF.

In regard to this clonotype: With a much larger clone just one base away, this may be a read error. This chain uses TRBV6-2 or TRBV6-3 with TRBJ1-1; 7 nucleotides agree with TRBD1. The CDR3 is made up of 13 amino acids. Germline V gene data show CDR1 as MNHEY and CDR2 as SVGEGT. V was pared by 5 bases and J by 13 bases, with 13 bases of the junction left unmatched. CDR3 loop: CASSRRNWDRGFF. The CDR3 DNA reads as TGTGCCAGCAGTAGAAGAAACTGGGACAGAGGTTTCTTT.

This sequence joins TRBV29-1 and TRBJ1-2; D remains ambiguous. Germline CDR1 and CDR2: SQVTM and ANQGSEA. The V end was cut by 4 bases, the J end by 4 bases, with 7 bases between. The CDR3 is 11 amino acids. The CDR3 is CSVVGLYGYTF. CDR3 DNA sequence: TGCAGCGTTGTCGGCCTCTATGGCTACACCTTC.

Notes on this clonotype: This sequence may be a read error, since a much larger clone differs from it by one base. It is likely a read error, because the conserved phenylalanine at the end of the CDR3 is missing. The chain links TRBV15 to TRBJ1-6; no clear D gene. Germline CDR1 and CDR2: LNHNV and YYDKDF (reference sequence). The V end lost 0 bases, the J end lost 8 bases, and 11 bases lay between the germline ends. The CDR3 loop spans 15 amino acids. The CDR3 loop reads CATSRDSASDSPLHL. Here the CDR3 DNA reads TGTGCCACCAGCAGAGATTCGGCCTCTGATTCACCCCTCCACCTT.

The chain combines TRBV4-1 with TRBJ2-7; 13 bases map to TRBD2. Germline V gene sequence: CDR1 MGHRA, CDR2 YSYEKL. There are 15 residues in the CDR3. V was clipped by 2 bases and J by 2 bases; unmatched bases: 0. The CDR3 sequence is CASSQTSGRAYEQYF. The CDR3 DNA reads TGCGCCAGCAGCCAAACTAGCGGGAGGGCCTACGAGCAGTACTTC.

This clonotype was seen a few times. At one boundary the junction diverges from the germline segment, which might be a read error. The gene calls are TRBV20-1 and TRBJ2-1; 10 nucleotides align to TRBD2. From germline, CDR1 is DFQATT and CDR2 SNEGSKA (reference sequence). The CDR3 sequence is 15 residues long. The chain's CDR3 is CSAATGTSAYTEQFF. CDR3 in DNA: TGCAGTGCCGCAACCGGGACTAGCGCATACACTGAGCAGTTCTTC.

This CDR3 reads CASSLEGVGNTEAFF. CDR3 sequence (DNA): TGTGCCAGCAGCTTAGAGGGCGTCGGGAACACTGAAGCTTTCTTT. J is TRBJ1-1 and V is TRBV7-9; D unresolved. The V gene's germline CDR1 is SEHNR and CDR2 FQNEAQ (reference sequence). V lost 1 base to trimming and J lost 1 base, with 10 bases between them. The CDR3 runs to 15 residues.

This chain uses TRBV7-2 with TRBJ2-7; possible D gene TRBD1, 5 bases. Germline CDR1 reads SGHTA; CDR2 reads FQGNSA. The CDR3 contains 17 residues. V was pared by 5 bases and J by 5 bases, with 25 bases between. CDR3 residues: CTSSPTLDRSLRDEQYF. DNA for the CDR3: TGTACCAGCAGCCCGACCCTTGACAGATCTCTTAGGGACGAGCAGTACTTC.

The chain's CDR3 is CASTRDPNTEAFF. The CDR3 region has the DNA TGTGCCAGCACCAGGGACCCGAACACTGAAGCTTTCTTT. The genes are TRBV12-3 or TRBV12-4 and TRBJ1-1, with D possibly TRBD1 on 5 matching bases. CDR3 length: 13 amino acids. Trimming took off 7 bases at V and 1 base at J, with 10 bases between the two ends.

J is TRBJ2-3 and V is TRBV10-3; 8 bases are a match to TRBD2. The germline V gene has CDR1 ENHRY and CDR2 SYGVKD. The CDR3 covers 14 residues. J was trimmed by 4 bases and V by 0 bases; bases with no gene match: 0. Here the CDR3 reads CAISESGGADTQYF. The CDR3 coding sequence is TGTGCCATCAGTGAGTCCGGGGGGGCAGATACGCAGTATTTT.

The chain couples TRBV2 to TRBJ2-5; D is uncertain. The J call may be wrong; the DNA end is better matched by TRBJ2-7. The CDR3 has 15 residues. Germline values: CDR1 SNHLY, CDR2 FYNNEI. This chain's CDR3 is CASSGRRESSYEQYF. The CDR3, as DNA: TGTGCCAGCAGTGGACGGCGAGAGAGCTCCTACGAGCAGTACTTC.

This clonotype was picked up a small number of times. The chain links TRBV19 to TRBJ1-2, with no clear D. The CDR3 contains 11 residues. CDR1 is LNHDA, CDR2 SQIVND, per germline (reference sequence). V was clipped by 4 bases and J by 7 bases, with 7 bases between them. The CDR3 spells CASSKGRGYTF. CDR3 nucleotides: TGTGCCAGTAGTAAAGGGCGTGGCTACACCTTC.

The chain employs TRBV24-1 and TRBJ1-2; possible D gene TRBD1, 5 bases. The CDR3 contains 14 residues. Germline loops: CDR1 KGHDR, CDR2 SFDVKD. Trimming pared 2 bases from V and 3 bases from J, leaving 9 bases between. The CDR3 loop is CATSDSGTDYGYTF. The CDR3 bases are TGTGCCACCAGTGATTCAGGGACCGACTATGGCTACACCTTC.

The chain combines TRBV7-8 with TRBJ1-5; D may be TRBD1 (6 bases). This CDR3 spans 15 amino acids. V lost 4 bases, J lost 5 bases, and 15 bases lay in between. CDR1 SGHVS and CDR2 FQNEAQ come from the germline V gene. As DNA, the CDR3 is TGTGCCAGCAGCTCCGTGACAGGCGCGGATCAGCCCCAGCATTTT. It encodes CASSSVTGADQPQHF.

V and J are TRBV9 and TRBJ1-5; maybe TRBD1 (6 bases). Germline V lookup: CDR1 SGDLS, CDR2 YYNGEE. This CDR3 is 14 amino acids long. With 3 bases removed from V and 4 bases from J, the gap between germline ends came to 11 bases. CDR3 in amino acids: CASSGGQSNQPQHF. CDR3 nucleotide sequence: TGTGCCAGCAGCGGGGGACAAAGTAATCAGCCCCAGCATTTT.

In DNA form, the CDR3 reads TGTGCCAGCAGGCCGAGACAGGGCTCGTACACTGAAGCTTTCTTT. This codes for CASRPRQGSYTEAFF. This chain links TRBV7-2 with TRBJ1-1, with TRBD1 matching over 7 bases. V shed 6 bases and J 3 bases; nucleotides not matched to a gene: 10. The length of the CDR3 is 15 residues. CDR1 and CDR2 (germline): SGHTA, FQGNSA.

This clonotype has only a few counts. CDR3 amino acids: CSARRQGSHEQYF. The CDR3 DNA reads as TGCAGTGCTCGGAGACAGGGGAGTCACGAGCAGTACTTC. V is TRBV20-1 and J is TRBJ2-7; 8 bases line up with TRBD1. In germline, CDR1 is DFQATT, CDR2 SNEGSKA (reference sequence). The V and J ends lost 5 bases and 5 bases, in that order; junction bases with no gene match: 8. The CDR3 contains 13 residues.

The table lists this clonotype with many counts. The chain recombines TRBV20-1 with TRBJ2-5; D might be TRBD1 (6 bases). The germline CDR1 and CDR2 sequences are DFQATT and SNEGSKA (reference sequence). V lost 5 bases and J lost 4, with 14 bases in between. The CDR3 consists of 13 residues. The CDR3 loop is CSAGAQGIETQYF. The CDR3 bases are TGCAGTGCTGGGGCCCAGGGGATAGAGACCCAGTACTTC.

A note on this clonotype: A much larger clone lies one base from this, so it may be a read error. The chain combines TRBV10-3 with TRBJ1-4, with D hard to call. CDR1 and CDR2 (germline): ENHRY, SYGVKD. With 3 bases removed from V and 16 bases from J, the gap between germline ends came to 21 bases. The CDR3 has 14 amino acids. CDR3 loop: CAISESSRAFTGFF. Written as DNA, the CDR3 is TGTGCCATCAGTGAATCTTCAAGGGCTTTCACGGGGTTTTTT.

The rearrangement links TRBV5-6 to TRBJ2-7, with D possibly being TRBD2 (5 bases). Deletions cut 4 bases from V and 1 base from J, with 15 bases between. This CDR3 has 15 residues. Germline lookup yields CDR1 SGHDT and CDR2 YYEEEE. This chain's CDR3 is CASSTFSETSYEQYF. The CDR3 DNA reads as TGTGCCAGCAGCACCTTTAGCGAGACGTCCTACGAGCAGTACTTC.

The V and J genes are TRBV19 and TRBJ2-7, with 9 bases that match TRBD1. The length of the CDR3 is 14 residues. Looked up from germline, CDR1 is LNHDA and CDR2 is SQIVND (reference sequence). V lost 6 bases and J lost 4; bases outside the gene matches: 7. The CDR3 DNA reads TGTGCCAGTAGCACCGGGACAGGGCTTTACGAGCAGTACTTC. It translates to CASSTGTGLYEQYF.

This clonotype came up many times. This chain connects TRBV24-1 to TRBJ2-3; either TRBD1 or TRBD2 may fit D (6 bases each). Germline loops: CDR1 KGHDR, CDR2 SFDVKD. Trimming cost V 0 bases and J 5 bases, with 11 bases left between them. The CDR3 totals 15 residues. CDR3 DNA: TGTGCCACCAGTGATTTGCGGGGGCCGGGAGATACGCAGTATTTT. Translation gives CATSDLRGPGDTQYF.

This chain joins TRBV2 and TRBJ2-7; TRBD1 matches 8 bases. Germline V gene sequence: CDR1 SNHLY, CDR2 FYNNEI. V trimming: 6 bases; J trimming: 3 bases; junction bases outside the gene matches: 4. The CDR3 is 13 amino acids. This CDR3 reads CASRQGVYYEQYF. The CDR3 region has the DNA TGTGCCAGCAGACAGGGGGTCTACTACGAGCAGTACTTC.

The chain is built from TRBV5-1 and TRBJ2-7; 9 positions agree with TRBD1. Trimming cost V 4 bases and J 4 bases; bases outside gene matches: 6. This CDR3 is built from 14 residues. Per the germline V gene, CDR1 is SGHRS and CDR2 is YFSETQ. The CDR3 loop reads CASSTTGTGYEQYF. The CDR3 nucleotides read TGCGCCAGCAGCACGACCGGGACAGGGTACGAGCAGTACTTC. The whole variable domain, filled in from reference TRBV5-1 and TRBJ2-7, reads KAGVTQTPRYLIKTRGQQVTLSCSPISGHRSVSWYQQTPGQGLQFLFEYFSETQRNKGNFPGRFSGRQFSNSRSEMNVSTLELGDSALYLCASSTTGTGYEQYFGPGTRLTVT.